These 31 T cell receptor beta chains share one sample of origin, sequenced in a study of blood T cells in healthy people across ages. Alongside a J-beta primer mix, a sample-barcoded 5' primer served in a second PCR lasting roughly 7 to 11 cycles. TCRdb passed the 5' RACE reads through MiXCR, listing each CDR3 protein once. The sample includes around 1,800,000 distinct CDR3 sequences, about two fifths seen only once; the top ten take 23%. Material for sequencing was blood. Receptor source: a human donor in good health.

The sample holds a few counts of this clonotype. The chain couples TRBV29-1 to TRBJ2-6, with D uncertain. Between the trimmed V and J ends, which lost 6 bases and 1 base, there was a span of 7 bases. The CDR3 runs to 13 residues. Germline CDR1 is SQVTM and CDR2 is ANQGSEA. The CDR3 protein is CSVQESGANVLTF. CDR3 nucleotide sequence: TGCAGCGTCCAGGAGTCTGGGGCCAACGTCCTGACTTTC.

The J gene is TRBJ1-5, the V gene TRBV7-3, with 8 bases identical to TRBD1. The CDR3 consists of 22 residues. The V segment lost 5 bases and the J segment 0 bases; nucleotides outside the gene matches: 24. Germline values: CDR1 SGHTA, CDR2 FQGTGA. CDR3 in amino acids: CASSPPCPRDRRRIDSNQPQHF. The CDR3 nucleotides read TGTGCCAGCAGCCCACCCTGCCCGCGGGACAGGAGAAGAATAGATAGCAATCAGCCCCAGCATTTT.

On this clonotype: One end of the junction does not line up with germline, which may come from a read error. The chain is built from TRBV10-3 and TRBJ1-2; 7 positions agree with TRBD1. This CDR3 is built from 14 residues. CDR1 and CDR2 (germline): ENHRY, SYGVKD. CDR3 nucleotides: TGTGTCATCAGTGCCTCGGAAGGGACAGCAACCTACACCTTC. This encodes CVISASEGTATYTF.

This sequence joins TRBV12-3 or TRBV12-4 and TRBJ2-5; D gene uncertain. V gave up 4 bases and J gave up 2 bases, with 11 bases separating them. CDR3 length: 14 residues. The CDR3: CASSSLPRQETQYF. The CDR3 coding sequence is TGTGCCAGCAGTTCCCTCCCCCGGCAAGAGACCCAGTACTTC.

This clonotype has just a few counts. The CDR3 nucleotides are TGCAGCGCGGCCCGGGGTACATCCTACAATGAGCAGTTCTTC. Translation: CSAARGTSYNEQFF. V is TRBV29-1 and J is TRBJ2-1, with a weak D call TRBD2 (5 bases). Germline CDR1 is SQVTM and CDR2 is ANQGSEA. Trimming removed 7 bases from V and 1 base from J, with 14 bases in between. CDR3 length: 14 residues.

This clonotype was picked up a small number of times. The V gene is TRBV25-1, the J gene TRBJ2-7, with 12 bases that match TRBD2. CDR3 size: 14 residues. Trimming took 7 bases from V and 4 from J; bases not matched to a gene: 5. Looked up from germline, CDR1 is MGHDK and CDR2 is SYGVNS. CDR3 DNA sequence: TGTGCCAGCATGGGGACTAGCGGGCTATACGAGCAGTACTTC. This gives the protein CASMGTSGLYEQYF.

This clonotype was seen more than once but under ten times. V usage is TRBV7-2 and J usage is TRBJ2-7; D gene ambiguous. CDR1 SGHTA and CDR2 FQGNSA come from the germline V gene. CDR3 length: 14 amino acids. V lost 1 base and J 5 bases, leaving 12 bases between the germline ends. The CDR3 DNA is TGTGCCAGCAGCTTAGGTGGCTCGTCCAACGAGCAGTACTTC. Translated, it gives CASSLGGSSNEQYF.

This clonotype was observed a handful of times. The V and J genes are TRBV20-1 and TRBJ2-4; unclear D gene. Per germline, CDR1 DFQATT and CDR2 SNEGSKA (reference sequence). V dropped 3 bases and J dropped 8 bases, with 11 bases sitting between them. The CDR3 has 12 residues. CDR3 amino acids: CSASILGDIQYF. As DNA, the CDR3 is TGCAGTGCTAGCATTCTTGGGGACATTCAGTACTTC.

The V gene is TRBV4-2, the J gene TRBJ1-5; D is perhaps TRBD1 (5 bases). The CDR3 spans 15 residues. Germline CDR1 is LGHNA and CDR2 is YNFKEQ. V lost 4 bases and J 2 bases, leaving 12 bases between the germline ends. The CDR3 region is CASSPRDGGNQPQHF. The CDR3 nucleotides read TGTGCCAGCAGCCCCCGGGACGGTGGCAATCAGCCCCAGCATTTT.

This clonotype was recorded a few times. The rearrangement links TRBV6-2 or TRBV6-3 to TRBJ2-4; the D is unclear. This CDR3 comprises 13 residues. V shed 6 bases and J shed 6 bases, with 12 bases lying between them. The germline CDR1 and CDR2 sequences are MNHEY and SVGEGT. The CDR3 sequence is CASRDSSGNIQYF. The CDR3 region has the DNA TGTGCCAGCAGAGATAGCTCGGGAAACATTCAGTACTTC.

This clonotype occurred a few times. The V and J genes are TRBV2 and TRBJ2-1, with D possibly TRBD2 on 7 matching bases. The CDR3 length is 11 residues. Trimming removed 8 bases from V and 9 bases from J, with 11 bases in between. CDR1 SNHLY and CDR2 FYNNEI come from the germline V gene. In DNA, the CDR3 is TGTGCCAGCGCAGGGGAGGGTGAGCAGTTCTTC. The encoded protein is CASAGEGEQFF.

This clonotype was observed a few times. J is TRBJ2-7 and V is TRBV14; D gene unclear. Between the trimmed V and J ends, which lost 1 base and 4 bases, there was a span of 11 bases. Germline loops: CDR1 SGHDN, CDR2 FVKESK. The CDR3 consists of 14 residues. The CDR3 loop is CASSQVDGPYEQYF. The CDR3 region has the DNA TGTGCCAGCAGCCAAGTTGATGGGCCGTACGAGCAGTACTTC.

This clonotype was picked up a small number of times. The genes are TRBV12-3 or TRBV12-4 and TRBJ2-7; 9 nucleotides match TRBD1. Trimming cost V 5 bases and J 3 bases; bases outside gene matches: 5. The CDR3 consists of 14 residues. The DNA for the CDR3 is TGTGCCAGCAGTCGGACAGGGGCCGACTACGAGCAGTACTTC. This codes for CASSRTGADYEQYF.

This clonotype occurred many times. The gene calls are TRBV6-4 and TRBJ1-2, with a weak D call TRBD1 (6 bases). The V end was cut by 6 bases, the J end by 8 bases, with 13 bases between. CDR3 length equals 12 residues. Germline V gives CDR1 MRHNA, CDR2 SNTAGT. CDR3 protein: CASRAPGAGYTF. CDR3 nucleotide sequence: TGTGCCAGCAGAGCCCCGGGGGCGGGCTACACCTTC.

This clonotype was observed a few times. V is TRBV4-1 and J is TRBJ2-1, with 8 bases that match TRBD2. V lost 2 bases, J lost 4 bases, and 7 bases stayed unmatched. CDR3 size: 16 residues. Germline CDR1 and CDR2: MGHRA and YSYEKL. For the CDR3, the DNA is TGCGCCAGCAGCCAACTCGCGGGGGGTCTATACAATGAGCAGTTCTTC. It yields the protein CASSQLAGGLYNEQFF.

This clonotype was observed a handful of times. The chain couples TRBV7-2 to TRBJ2-1, with 9 positions matching TRBD2. Germline CDR1 SGHTA, CDR2 FQGNSA. The junction had 9 bases not matched to a gene; V was cut back by 5 bases and J by 7 bases. CDR3 length equals 15 residues. The CDR3 sequence: CASSPGLAILNEQFF. DNA of the CDR3: TGTGCCAGCAGCCCAGGACTAGCGATTTTAAATGAGCAGTTCTTC.

The gene calls are TRBV4-3 and TRBJ2-1; weak D call: TRBD2 (6 bases). Trimming shortened V by 1 base and J by 6 bases, and 16 bases separated the two germline ends. The CDR3 has 16 residues. Germline-derived CDR1 and CDR2 are LGHNA and YSLEER. The CDR3 DNA reads as TGCGCCAGCAGCCAAGTTCACGGGGGTGATTCCAATGAGCAGTTCTTC. Protein product: CASSQVHGGDSNEQFF.

The chain links TRBV12-3 or TRBV12-4 to TRBJ2-7; D is perhaps TRBD1 (5 bases). The J call may be mistaken, given a closer DNA end match to TRBJ2-5. The CDR3 sequence is 13 residues long. The CDR3 reads CASTKQVEETQYF. For the CDR3, the DNA is TGTGCCAGCACCAAACAGGTTGAGGAGACCCAGTACTTC.

V and J are TRBV5-1 and TRBJ2-5, with a weak D call TRBD1 (7 bases). The CDR3 totals 18 residues. Germline V gene lookup returns CDR1 SGHRS and CDR2 YFSETQ. V lost 3 bases and J lost 0, with 21 bases in between. The CDR3 nucleotides are TGCGCCAGCAGCTCATCCTTCGACAGGGAGGACCACCAAGAGACCCAGTACTTC. Its translation is CASSSSFDREDHQETQYF.

This clonotype came up a few times. The chain couples TRBV27 to TRBJ2-7; no clear D. V was clipped by 0 bases and J by 2 bases, with 11 bases between them. Germline values: CDR1 MNHEY, CDR2 SMNVEV (reference sequence). The CDR3 contains 15 residues. DNA of the CDR3: TGTGCCAGCAGTTTATCAGATAGGGCCCCCTACGAGCAGTACTTC. Its translation is CASSLSDRAPYEQYF.

The gene calls are TRBV7-2 and TRBJ1-2; tentatively, D is TRBD1 (5 bases). CDR3 size: 15 residues. Per the germline V gene, CDR1 is SGHTA and CDR2 is FQGNSA. V shed 4 bases and J shed 5 bases, with 17 bases lying between them. CDR3 sequence: CASSSLDSGGYGYTF. The CDR3 DNA reads as TGTGCCAGCAGCTCCCTCGATAGCGGGGGATATGGCTACACCTTC.

A few counts support this clonotype. V gene TRBV5-6 combines with J gene TRBJ2-5, with no clear D. Trimming pared 7 bases from V and 4 bases from J, leaving 14 bases between. Germline CDR1 and CDR2: SGHDT and YYEEEE. There are 13 residues in the CDR3. In nucleotides, the CDR3 is TGTGCCAGCGCTTCTGGGGTTTTAGAGACCCAGTACTTC. It specifies CASASGVLETQYF.

V gene TRBV19 combines with J gene TRBJ2-7; D is ambiguous. The CDR3 is 12 amino acids. The V and J ends lost 7 bases and 3 bases respectively, with 10 bases between them. In germline, CDR1 is LNHDA, CDR2 SQIVND (reference sequence). The CDR3 region has the DNA TGTGCCAGTACTGAAACCGGCTACGAGCAGTACTTC. Its translation is CASTETGYEQYF.

The chain is built from TRBV3-1 and TRBJ2-1; D ambiguous. Trimming shortened V by 3 bases and J by 2 bases, and 8 bases separated the two germline ends. CDR1 and CDR2 from the germline V gene are LGHDT and YNNKEL (reference sequence). The CDR3 has 14 residues. The CDR3, as DNA: TGTGCCAGCAGCCACGTAGATACCTACAATGAGCAGTTCTTC. Translation gives CASSHVDTYNEQFF.

The chain couples TRBV7-2 to TRBJ2-3; no clear D gene. V dropped 2 bases and J dropped 4 bases, with 7 bases sitting between them. The germline V gene encodes CDR1 SGHTA and CDR2 FQGNSA. CDR3 size: 13 residues. The CDR3: CASSLFFSDTQYF. CDR3 nucleotide sequence: TGTGCCAGCAGCTTATTCTTTTCAGATACGCAGTATTTT.

The V call is TRBV14, the J call TRBJ2-5; D is undetermined. The CDR3 sequence is 12 residues long. Germline-derived CDR1 and CDR2 are SGHDN and FVKESK. V lost 2 bases and J 7 bases, leaving 8 bases between the germline ends. The CDR3 region has the DNA TGTGCCAGCAGCCAACCGGAAGGGACCCAGTACTTC. This sequence encodes CASSQPEGTQYF.

V is TRBV6-6 and J is TRBJ2-7; tentatively, D is TRBD1 (6 bases). The germline gives CDR1 MNHNY, CDR2 SVGAGI (reference sequence). Trimming shortened V by 0 bases and J by 5 bases, and 11 bases separated the two germline ends. The CDR3 is 14 residues long. CDR3 sequence reads: CASSYSSQGHEQYF. CDR3 nucleotide sequence: TGTGCCAGCAGTTACTCCTCACAGGGACACGAGCAGTACTTC.

This clonotype was detected a few times. The chain is built from TRBV12-3 or TRBV12-4 and TRBJ2-5, with D possibly being TRBD2 (6 bases). The CDR3 totals 14 residues. The ends were cut back, 8 bases at V and 2 bases at J, with 15 bases in the middle. CDR3 nucleotide sequence: TGTGCCAGCGGCCCGGGACTTCATCAAGAGACCCAGTACTTC. Translated, it gives CASGPGLHQETQYF.

The chain is built from TRBV6-2 or TRBV6-3 and TRBJ2-5; 10 bases are a match to TRBD1. J was trimmed by 5 bases and V by 6 bases; bases with no gene match: 9. The CDR3 length is 15 residues. Per germline, CDR1 MNHEY and CDR2 SVGEGT. CDR3: CASSRGDRGPETQYF. The CDR3 DNA follows: TGTGCCAGCAGCCGGGGGGACAGGGGACCGGAGACCCAGTACTTC.

The V and J genes are TRBV3-1 and TRBJ1-2, with D unclear. The CDR3 runs 12 residues. CDR1 is LGHDT and CDR2 is YNNKEL in the germline V gene (reference sequence). Deletions cut 3 bases from V and 8 bases from J, with 10 bases between. Written as DNA, the CDR3 is TGTGCCAGCAGCCAGTGGACCGGGGGCTACACCTTC. The encoded protein is CASSQWTGGYTF.

The V gene is TRBV3-1, the J gene TRBJ2-7; 9 bases line up with TRBD1. This CDR3 spans 15 amino acids. CDR1 and CDR2 from the germline V gene are LGHDT and YNNKEL (reference sequence). Trimming removed 6 bases from V and 3 bases from J; junction bases left unmatched: 9. In DNA, the CDR3 is TGTGCCAGCAGTCGGGACGGACAGGGGATCTACGAGCAGTACTTC. Protein product: CASSRDGQGIYEQYF.